The 32 T cell receptor beta chains below all came from one sample that was sequenced in a study of T cell repertoires in cytomegalovirus infection. TCRdb re-derived calls from the reads in MiXCR, one entry per CDR3 protein. The sample has fewer than 250,000 distinct CDR3 sequences, roughly 22% seen once. Sequencing was performed on CD8+ T cells from PBMCs. These receptor sequences come from a human donor in good health (CMV status not recorded). Some clones in this sample may be carry-over from other donors' samples.

This clonotype was detected ten times or more. The chain joins TRBV7-2 to TRBJ2-3; D possibly corresponds to TRBD1 (5 bases). The germline V and J ends were trimmed by 1 base and 3 bases, with 14 bases remaining between them. This CDR3 is 16 amino acids long. CDR1 and CDR2 (germline): SGHTA, FQGNSA. Here the CDR3 reads CASSLGAGIITDTQYF. DNA for the CDR3: TGTGCCAGCAGCTTAGGTGCAGGGATCATTACAGATACGCAGTATTTT.

This clonotype came up once. The rearrangement uses TRBV5-4 and TRBJ2-2; D is uncertain. Between the trimmed V and J ends, which lost 1 base and 7 bases, there was a span of 5 bases. The CDR3 has 12 amino acids. Per the germline V gene, CDR1 is SGHNT and CDR2 is YYREEE (reference sequence). For the CDR3, the DNA is TGTGCCAGCAGCTTGTATAGCGGGGAGCTGTTTTTT. Its protein is CASSLYSGELFF.

The CDR3 bases are TGTGCCAGCAGCTCATCGGGACAGGGGGATAATGAAAAACTGTTTTTT. This encodes CASSSSGQGDNEKLFF. This chain joins TRBV7-9 and TRBJ1-4; the match to TRBD1 covers 11 bases. Germline CDR1 SEHNR, CDR2 FQNEAQ (reference sequence). The ends lost 4 bases at V and 4 bases at J; junction bases unmatched: 5. The CDR3 has 16 amino acids.

The chain joins TRBV12-3 or TRBV12-4 to TRBJ2-1; D gene ambiguous. The CDR3 runs to 11 residues. V lost 7 bases and J 10 bases, leaving 11 bases between the germline ends. CDR3 nucleotides: TGTGCCAGCACGGACGGGCTCGAGCAGTTCTTC. Its protein is CASTDGLEQFF.

There are a few counts of this clonotype. The genes are TRBV4-1 and TRBJ1-1; D is possibly TRBD1 (6 bases). Looked up from germline, CDR1 is MGHRA and CDR2 is YSYEKL. The CDR3 contains 18 residues. V lost 1 base, J lost 0 bases, and 18 bases lay in between. The CDR3 DNA is TGCGCCAGCAGCCAAGGGACCAGGGGACGAGGTATGAACACTGAAGCTTTCTTT. Translating it yields CASSQGTRGRGMNTEAFF.

This chain joins TRBV20-1 and TRBJ1-1; D is undetermined. CDR1 is DFQATT, CDR2 SNEGSKA, per germline (reference sequence). The CDR3 has 14 residues. CDR3 DNA sequence: TGCAGCCTAACCCCCCGGGGAATGAACACTGAAGCTTTCTTT. It specifies CSLTPRGMNTEAFF.

This clonotype was picked up many times. This chain joins TRBV28 and TRBJ1-5; the match to TRBD1 covers 9 bases. V shed 8 bases and J 3 bases; nucleotides not matched to a gene: 8. There are 15 residues in the CDR3. From germline, CDR1 is MDHEN and CDR2 SYDVKM. The CDR3 DNA follows: TGTGCCAGCTGGGGGACAGGGACCTCCAATCAGCCCCAGCATTTT. This gives the protein CASWGTGTSNQPQHF.

This clonotype has only a few counts. V is TRBV29-1 and J is TRBJ2-7, with D uncertain. With 0 bases removed from V and 7 bases from J, the gap between germline ends came to 10 bases. This CDR3 spans 12 amino acids. CDR1 and CDR2 from the germline V gene are SQVTM and ANQGSEA. The CDR3 sequence is CSVEDRTREQYF. The CDR3 bases are TGCAGCGTTGAAGATCGAACGAGGGAGCAGTACTTC.

For this clonotype: This may arise from a read error, as a much more abundant clone is one base away. The rearrangement joins TRBV12-3 or TRBV12-4 to TRBJ1-1; D unresolved. The CDR3 is 14 residues long. The CDR3 sequence: CASSVWGKNTVAFF. In nucleotides, the CDR3 is TGTGCCAGCTCTGTTTGGGGAAAGAACACTGTAGCTTTCTTT.

The chain has TRBV12-3 or TRBV12-4 and TRBJ2-3; 11 bases agree with TRBD2. J lost 4 bases, V lost 8 bases, and 8 bases had no gene match. CDR3 length equals 15 residues. The CDR3 DNA reads TGTGCCAGCGCCCAATCTAGCGGGGGGTCAGATACGCAGTATTTT. Protein: CASAQSSGGSDTQYF.

This clonotype was counted only a few times. The chain employs TRBV7-3 and TRBJ1-6; D remains ambiguous. CDR1 is SGHTA, CDR2 FQGTGA, per germline. Trimming took 1 base from V and 9 from J, leaving 10 bases between them. The CDR3 totals 14 residues. The CDR3 nucleotides are TGTGCCAGCAGCTTAATGGGCGGCGGTTCACCCCTCCACTTT. Its translation: CASSLMGGGSPLHF.

The chain uses TRBV7-8 and TRBJ2-1, with TRBD2 matching 11 bases. The CDR3 totals 15 residues. Germline lookup yields CDR1 SGHVS and CDR2 FQNEAQ. The trim removed 4 bases at V and 5 bases at J, leaving 4 bases unmatched. The DNA of the CDR3 is TGTGCCAGCAGCTCTACTAGCGGGGGAAACAATGAGCAGTTCTTC. Translating gives CASSSTSGGNNEQFF.

This clonotype has a count of ten or more. The chain uses TRBV28 and TRBJ1-5, with D possibly being TRBD1 (5 bases). Germline CDR1 MDHEN, CDR2 SYDVKM. V was clipped by 6 bases and J by 6 bases, with 18 bases between them. CDR3 length equals 15 residues. The CDR3 DNA reads TGTGCCAGCAGGCCGGCCCGTCAGGGAAGTCAGCCCCAGCATTTT. Translating gives CASRPARQGSQPQHF.

Ten or more counts support this clonotype. The genes are TRBV7-2 and TRBJ1-2, with TRBD1 identical over 10 bases. This CDR3 has 13 amino acids. With 5 bases clipped from V and 6 bases from J, the junction kept 3 bases outside the gene matches. Germline values: CDR1 SGHTA, CDR2 FQGNSA. CDR3 sequence (DNA): TGTGCCAGCAGCCAGACAGGGGGCAATGGCTACACCTTC. This encodes CASSQTGGNGYTF. The full variable domain, in which reference TRBV7-2 and TRBJ1-2 provide the parts outside the CDR3, is GAGVSQSPSNKVTEKGKDVELRCDPISGHTALYWYRQSLGQGLEFLIYFQGNSAPDKSGLPSDRFSAERTGGSVSTLTIQRTQQEDSAVYLCASSQTGGNGYTFGSGTRLTVV.

This clonotype was observed a handful of times. This chain connects TRBV2 to TRBJ1-1; 8 bases fit TRBD1. V lost 5 bases and J lost 3; bases outside the gene matches: 5. CDR1 is SNHLY and CDR2 is FYNNEI in the germline V gene. The length of the CDR3 is 14 residues. The CDR3 here is CASSKGQEYTEAFF. CDR3 DNA: TGTGCCAGCAGTAAGGGACAGGAGTACACTGAAGCTTTCTTT.

CDR3 DNA sequence: TGTGCCAGCAGCCAAGGATTGGGGGCGAACTACGAGCAGTACTTC. Translation: CASSQGLGANYEQYF. The chain uses TRBV14 and TRBJ2-7; D might be TRBD1 (6 bases). V was shortened by 1 base and J by 3 bases, with 13 bases between the two germline ends. Germline V gene data show CDR1 as SGHDN and CDR2 as FVKESK. The CDR3 is made up of 15 amino acids.

The chain links TRBV27 to TRBJ2-2; D may be TRBD2 (7 bases). Deletions cut 5 bases from V and 4 bases from J, with 14 bases between. Germline V gives CDR1 MNHEY, CDR2 SMNVEV (reference sequence). The CDR3 is made up of 15 amino acids. The CDR3 here is CASSDGGGFTGELFF. The CDR3 nucleotides are TGTGCCAGCAGTGATGGGGGGGGCTTCACCGGGGAGCTGTTTTTT.

This clonotype was recorded at least ten times. The rearrangement uses TRBV6-2 or TRBV6-3 and TRBJ2-1; 11 positions match TRBD2. J gave up 4 bases and V 6 bases, and 5 bases lay outside the gene matches. CDR1 and CDR2 (germline): MNHEY, SVGEGT. CDR3 length equals 15 residues. For the CDR3, the DNA is TGTGCCAGCAGCCCGAGGACTAGCGGGTACAATGAGCAGTTCTTC. Protein product: CASSPRTSGYNEQFF.

This clonotype was recorded at least ten times. This chain uses TRBV7-8 with TRBJ2-2; 11 bases map to TRBD1. Losses at the gene ends were 5 bases for V and 4 bases for J; bases not matched to a gene: 9. CDR1 and CDR2 from the germline V gene are SGHVS and FQNEAQ. This CDR3 comprises 17 residues. CDR3 sequence reads: CASSTRGQGARTGELFF. The CDR3 DNA sequence: TGTGCCAGCAGCACCCGTGGACAGGGGGCGCGCACCGGGGAGCTGTTTTTT.

This clonotype was detected only a few times. The chain combines TRBV20-1 with TRBJ1-5; no clear D. V lost 1 base and J 2 bases, leaving 12 bases between the germline ends. This CDR3 is built from 15 residues. Germline V gene data show CDR1 as DFQATT and CDR2 as SNEGSKA (reference sequence). The CDR3 loop reads CSARVGDAGNQPQHF. The CDR3 coding sequence is TGCAGTGCTAGAGTGGGCGACGCAGGCAATCAGCCCCAGCATTTT.

In its sample, this clonotype was seen once. J is TRBJ2-3 and V is TRBV11-2; 10 positions match TRBD2. V gave up 7 bases and J gave up 4 bases; unmatched junction bases: 5. This CDR3 contains 14 residues. CDR1 is SGHAT and CDR2 is FQNNGV in the germline V gene. For the CDR3, the DNA is TGTGCCAGCACCGTAGCGGGGGGTCCAGATACGCAGTATTTT. Translating it yields CASTVAGGPDTQYF.

The chain uses TRBV19 and TRBJ1-5, with a possible D match to TRBD1 (5 bases). This CDR3 has 15 residues. The V end lost 3 bases, the J end lost 7 bases, and 16 bases lay between the germline ends. Germline CDR1 reads LNHDA; CDR2 reads SQIVND (reference sequence). CDR3 amino acids: CASSIFWDSRQPQHF. In nucleotides, the CDR3 is TGTGCCAGTAGTATTTTTTGGGACTCCAGGCAGCCCCAGCATTTT.

V and J are TRBV13 and TRBJ1-2; no reliable D call. Germline V lookup: CDR1 PRHDT, CDR2 FYEKMQ (reference sequence). Trimming pared 7 bases from V and 8 bases from J, leaving 14 bases between. This CDR3 is built from 12 residues. Here the CDR3 reads CASNPRGWGYTF. The CDR3, as DNA: TGTGCCAGCAACCCTCGAGGATGGGGCTACACCTTC.

The chain uses TRBV4-1 and TRBJ2-7, with 10 bases fitting TRBD2. The CDR3 length is 14 residues. Germline trimming cut 6 bases from V and 3 bases from J; bases unmatched to any gene: 5. CDR1 MGHRA and CDR2 YSYEKL come from the germline V gene. In nucleotides, the CDR3 is TGCGCCAGCAGGTCTAGCGGGGGAAACTACGAGCAGTACTTC. Its protein product is CASRSSGGNYEQYF.

The table lists this clonotype with many counts. The chain couples TRBV28 to TRBJ2-1; 8 bases match TRBD1. Germline loops: CDR1 MDHEN, CDR2 SYDVKM. After removal of 3 bases from V and 7 bases from J, the junction contained 8 bases not matched to a gene. The CDR3 has 15 amino acids. The CDR3 DNA follows: TGTGCCAGCAGTTTTCAGGACAGGGTTGGTAATGAGCAGTTCTTC. Its protein is CASSFQDRVGNEQFF.

This clonotype has only a few counts. The chain joins TRBV29-1 to TRBJ2-1; 8 positions agree with TRBD2. Trimming removed 5 bases from V and 2 bases from J; junction bases left unmatched: 2. CDR1 is SQVTM, CDR2 ANQGSEA, per germline. The CDR3 totals 13 residues. Here the CDR3 reads CSVRGGTYNEQFF. The DNA of the CDR3 is TGCAGCGTTCGCGGGGGGACCTACAATGAGCAGTTCTTC.

This chain joins TRBV7-8 and TRBJ2-2, with 10 bases aligning to TRBD2. The V gene end was trimmed by 6 bases and the J gene end by 5 bases; junction bases not matched to a gene: 6. Per germline, CDR1 SGHVS and CDR2 FQNEAQ. The CDR3 runs 15 residues. This chain's CDR3 is CASSILAGWTGELFF. The CDR3 bases are TGTGCCAGCAGTATACTAGCGGGGTGGACCGGGGAGCTGTTTTTT.

V gene TRBV27 combines with J gene TRBJ2-3, with 8 bases identical to TRBD2. Germline V gene sequence: CDR1 MNHEY, CDR2 SMNVEV (reference sequence). This CDR3 is 18 amino acids long. The V gene end was trimmed by 0 bases and the J gene end by 3 bases; junction bases not matched to a gene: 11. CDR3 nucleotide sequence: TGTGCCAGCAGTTTATCATCCGGGACTAGTTTTAGAACAGATACGCAGTATTTT. Encoded protein: CASSLSSGTSFRTDTQYF.

The chain carries TRBV12-3 or TRBV12-4 and TRBJ2-1, with 9 bases matching TRBD2. The V segment lost 6 bases and the J segment 8 bases; nucleotides outside the gene matches: 17. The CDR3 length is 17 residues. CDR3: CASSFERGAAYMYEQFF. DNA of the CDR3: TGTGCCAGCAGCTTCGAGCGGGGGGCCGCCTACATGTATGAGCAGTTCTTC.

In this sample, this clonotype turned up a few times. The chain recombines TRBV20-1 with TRBJ1-5; TRBD1 matches 12 bases. This CDR3 has 15 amino acids. The J segment lost 7 bases and the V segment lost 4 bases, leaving 8 bases of the junction unmatched. CDR1 is DFQATT and CDR2 is SNEGSKA in the germline V gene (reference sequence). CDR3 DNA sequence: TGCAGTGCTAAACCGGGACAGGGGGCGAAGCAGCCCCAGCATTTT. Its protein is CSAKPGQGAKQPQHF.

The chain combines TRBV7-9 with TRBJ2-2, with 8 bases aligning to TRBD1. The V gene end was trimmed by 4 bases and the J gene end by 3 bases; junction bases not matched to a gene: 4. The CDR3 is 15 residues long. Germline V gene data show CDR1 as SEHNR and CDR2 as FQNEAQ (reference sequence). CDR3 protein: CASSSGQGDTGELFF. The CDR3 DNA sequence: TGTGCCAGCAGCTCCGGACAGGGTGACACCGGGGAGCTGTTTTTT. Drawing the rest from reference TRBV7-9 and TRBJ2-2, the complete variable domain is DTGVSQNPRHKITKRGQNVTFRCDPISEHNRLYWYRQTLGQGPEFLTYFQNEAQLEKSRLLSDRFSAERPKGSFSTLEIQRTEQGDSAMYLCASSSGQGDTGELFFGEGSRLTVL.

The chain couples TRBV24-1 to TRBJ2-1; D unclear. The CDR3 totals 14 residues. CDR1 KGHDR and CDR2 SFDVKD come from the germline V gene. V was pared by 0 bases and J by 5 bases, with 7 bases between. CDR3 sequence reads: CATSDLQVDNEQFF. CDR3 nucleotide sequence: TGTGCCACCAGTGATTTGCAGGTCGACAATGAGCAGTTCTTC.